The 9 T cell receptor beta chains below all came from one sample that was sequenced in a study of CD8+ T cells in alopecia areata. The sequencing template was cDNA reverse transcribed from extracted RNA. Method: immunoSEQ multiplex PCR; TCRdb's copy keeps in-frame clones and lacks some. The sample holds approximately 210,000 clones; 40% to 55% are singletons and the top ten take around 3%. The treatment: oral pan-JAK inhibitor, 5-10 mg twice daily. Sequencing was performed on CD4+ T cells sorted from blood, taken at approximately week 37, from a patient treated with tofacitinib. These receptors came from a human donor with alopecia areata.

V usage is TRBV9 and J usage is TRBJ1-5; 10 positions match TRBD1. Germline CDR1 SGDLS, CDR2 YYNGEE. The length of the CDR3 is 19 residues. Trimming removed 0 bases from V and 5 bases from J; junction bases left unmatched: 14. The CDR3 DNA follows: TGTGCCAGCAGCGTAGAGGCTGGGACAGGGGCCCCCTGGGATCAGCCCCAGCATTTT. It is translated as CASSVEAGTGAPWDQPQHF.

The chain joins TRBV18 to TRBJ1-3; D call uncertain. Per germline, CDR1 KGHSH and CDR2 LQKENI. The CDR3 is 16 amino acids. V lost 2 bases and J lost 4, with 15 bases in between. CDR3 loop: CASSPERGIFGNTIYF. DNA of the CDR3: TGTGCCAGCTCACCAGAGCGGGGAATCTTCGGAAACACCATATATTTT.

The chain carries TRBV2 and TRBJ1-5; D possibly corresponds to TRBD1 (5 bases). This CDR3 contains 13 residues. CDR1 SNHLY and CDR2 FYNNEI come from the germline V gene. Between the trimmed V and J ends, which lost 2 bases and 5 bases, there was a span of 7 bases. CDR3: CASSEQGYQPQHF. CDR3 coding DNA: TGTGCCAGCAGTGAACAGGGCTATCAGCCCCAGCATTTT. Based on the CDR3 plus reference TRBV2 and TRBJ1-5, the full variable domain is EPEVTQTPSHQVTQMGQEVILRCVPISNHLYFYWYRQILGQKVEFLVSFYNNEISEKSEIFDDQFSVERPDGSNFTLKIRSTKLEDSAMYFCASSEQGYQPQHFGDGTRLSIL.

The chain combines TRBV7-8 with TRBJ1-2; no clear D. V lost 3 bases and J lost 3, with 5 bases in between. CDR1 and CDR2 (germline): SGHVS, FQNEAQ. The CDR3 runs to 12 residues. CDR3 coding DNA: TGTGCCAGCAGCTTCGGGGACTATGGCTACACCTTC. Its translation: CASSFGDYGYTF.

This clone was detected once. The CDR3 sequence is CATSSATSSSYSNQPQHF. The CDR3 DNA is TGTGCCACCAGCAGTGCGACCTCATCCTCGTATAGCAATCAGCCCCAGCATTTT. The V call is TRBV15, the J call TRBJ1-5; D ambiguous. The CDR3 runs 18 residues. Germline CDR1 reads LNHNV; CDR2 reads YYDKDF (reference sequence). V gave up 3 bases and J gave up 0 bases, with 18 bases separating them.

The CDR3 coding sequence is TGCAGCGTTGAACAGGGGCTAGGGCAGTACTTC. This gives the protein CSVEQGLGQYF. J is TRBJ2-7 and V is TRBV29-1, with D possibly matching TRBD1 (6 bases). Germline values: CDR1 SQVTM, CDR2 ANQGSEA. The CDR3 is made up of 11 amino acids. V was pared by 2 bases and J by 9 bases, with 11 bases between.

This chain links TRBV7-2 with TRBJ1-2; TRBD1 might be the D (5 bases). V lost 6 bases and J 0 bases, leaving 14 bases between the germline ends. The CDR3 extends over 15 amino acids. The V gene's germline CDR1 is SGHTA and CDR2 FQGNSA. The CDR3 DNA sequence: TGTGCCAGCAGTATCGACAGCATCACTAACTATGGCTACACCTTC. Residues: CASSIDSITNYGYTF.

The table lists this clone with many counts. The chain carries TRBV28 and TRBJ2-7; 7 bases align to TRBD1. V lost 5 bases to trimming and J lost 4 bases; unmatched junction nucleotides: 14. The CDR3 consists of 16 residues. CDR1 is MDHEN and CDR2 is SYDVKM in the germline V gene. The CDR3 coding sequence is TGTGCCAGCAGTCCCCAAAAGGGACAGCACCTTTACGAGCAGTACTTC. It specifies CASSPQKGQHLYEQYF.

The chain links TRBV5-4 to TRBJ2-5; the match to TRBD2 covers 13 bases. V shed 4 bases and J 1 base; nucleotides not matched to a gene: 10. The CDR3 length is 18 residues. Looked up from germline, CDR1 is SGHNT and CDR2 is YYREEE (reference sequence). CDR3 region: CASSTGLAGRRGQETQYF. DNA for the CDR3: TGTGCCAGCAGCACGGGACTAGCGGGGCGGAGGGGCCAAGAGACCCAGTACTTC.